The next 2 T cell receptor beta chains were all read from a single sample in a study of tumor-infiltrating lymphocytes in primary liver carcinoma. TCR beta cDNA was prepared out of around 460 ng total RNA by means of a constant-region primer. Nested multiplex PCR, run for three rounds with slightly modified ARM-PCR, yielded TCR beta libraries. Primers for the first two PCR rounds were TRBV1-TRBV30 forward primers and a C-beta reverse primer (approximately 10 cycles per round). TCRdb used MiXCR to reprocess the multiplex PCR reads, holding one entry per CDR3 protein. Found here are 100,000 or so distinct CDR3 sequences, roughly 80% of them singletons; the top ten hold 15% to 25%. Unsorted bulk tissue (about 20-32 mg) underwent RNA and DNA co-extraction. Sequencing was performed on liver tumor tissue from sampling region 3. Subset defined: tumor region T3, left-lateral pole. These receptors all stem from a man aged 40-49 years with primary liver carcinoma and hepatitis B virus infection.

The chain employs TRBV20-1 and TRBJ1-5; D gene uncertain. V was trimmed by 0 bases and J by 5 bases, leaving 8 bases between them. The CDR3 totals 13 residues. Germline values: CDR1 DFQATT, CDR2 SNEGSKA (reference sequence). The CDR3 sequence is CSARDQEYQPQHF. The CDR3 DNA sequence: TGCAGTGCTAGAGACCAGGAATATCAGCCCCAGCATTTT.

Details on this clonotype: The junction does not match germline at one end; this may be a read error. The chain joins TRBV4-1 to TRBJ2-2; possibly TRBD2 for D (5 bases). The length of the CDR3 is 14 residues. CDR1 and CDR2 (germline): MGHRA, YSYEKL. The CDR3 sequence: CANSQVATTGELFF. The CDR3 nucleotides read TGCGCCAACAGCCAAGTCGCCACCACCGGGGAGTTGTTTTTT.